A selection of T cell receptor beta chains follows, all from one sample in a study of CD8+CD57+ T cells in acquired aplastic anemia. One entry per CDR3 protein results from TCRdb running MiXCR on the reads. Here the sample spans 200,000 to 250,000 distinct CDR3 sequences, 50% to 70% being singletons. Input material: sorted CD4+, CD8+, or CD8+CD57+ T cells (not recorded which) from PBMCs. The receptors derive from a human donor with aplastic anemia. Both conserved end residues are part of each CDR3. The order of the fields is clone size, J gene, D gene, V gene, CDR3 DNA, CDR3 protein. D genes are given only for firm matches. A row's size may be missing; if present it is once, few, many or a size class.

clone size: many
J gene: TRBJ2-3
D gene: TRBD2
V gene: TRBV7-9
CDR3 DNA: TGTGCCAGCAGCTCCACCGTAGCGGGGGGTTTAGCTACAGATACGCAGTATTTT
CDR3 protein: CASSSTVAGGLATDTQYF

clone size: NA
J gene: TRBJ2-1
D gene: NA
V gene: TRBV2
CDR3 DNA: TGTGCCAGCATAGGTGGGCAGGGTAAGGGGAATGAGCAGTTCTTC
CDR3 protein: CASIGGQGKGNEQFF

clone size: NA
J gene: TRBJ2-7
D gene: TRBD1
V gene: TRBV7-2
CDR3 DNA: TGTGCCAGCAGCAGGGACAGGGCCACCTACGAGCAGTACTTC
CDR3 protein: CASSRDRATYEQYF

clone size: many
J gene: TRBJ2-3
D gene: TRBD2
V gene: TRBV6-5
CDR3 DNA: TGTGCCAGCAGACACGGGGGGGGGACTTCAGATACGCAGTATTTT
CDR3 protein: CASRHGGGTSDTQYF

clone size: many
J gene: TRBJ2-7
D gene: NA
V gene: TRBV29-1
CDR3 DNA: TGCAGCGTTGAAGGGGGTGACGAGCAGTACTTC
CDR3 protein: CSVEGGDEQYF

clone size: NA
J gene: TRBJ1-6
D gene: NA
V gene: TRBV20-1
CDR3 DNA: TGCAGTGCTAGGGATTACAGGGAAAAAGGAGGGATAGATTCACCCCTCCACTTT
CDR3 protein: CSARDYREKGGIDSPLHF

clone size: once
J gene: TRBJ2-3
D gene: NA
V gene: TRBV4-1
CDR3 DNA: TGCGCCAGCAGCCAACTGGGGGGTCGGACAGATACGCAGTATTTT
CDR3 protein: CASSQLGGRTDTQYF

clone size: NA
J gene: TRBJ1-5
D gene: NA
V gene: TRBV20-1
CDR3 DNA: TGCAGTGCGGCGGGGTCCTCCTCGGATAGCAATCAGCCCCAGCATTTT
CDR3 protein: CSAAGSSSDSNQPQHF

clone size: few
J gene: TRBJ1-2
D gene: NA
V gene: TRBV27
CDR3 DNA: TGTGCCAGCAGTTATCAGGGGATAGAGGGCTACACCTTC
CDR3 protein: CASSYQGIEGYTF

clone size: NA
J gene: TRBJ2-1
D gene: NA
V gene: TRBV20-1
CDR3 DNA: TGCAGTGCTAGAGATCGAGGCCATGAGCAGTTCTTC
CDR3 protein: CSARDRGHEQFF

clone size: NA
J gene: TRBJ2-5
D gene: NA
V gene: TRBV7-9
CDR3 DNA: TGTGCCAGCAGCTTTCAAAGGGGGGCCCAGTACTTC
CDR3 protein: CASSFQRGAQYF

clone size: once
J gene: TRBJ2-1
D gene: TRBD2
V gene: TRBV10-1
CDR3 DNA: TGCGCCAGCAGTGAGGAGCGGGGATACAATGAGCAGTTCTTC
CDR3 protein: CASSEERGYNEQFF

clone size: few
J gene: TRBJ2-7
D gene: TRBD1
V gene: TRBV24-1
CDR3 DNA: TGTGCCACCAGTGATGGGACAGCAGAAACATACGAGCAGTACTTC
CDR3 protein: CATSDGTAETYEQYF

clone size: NA
J gene: TRBJ2-5
D gene: NA
V gene: TRBV9
CDR3 DNA: TGTGCCAACAGCGTGGGACTGGCCGAGTACGGGACCCAGTACTTC
CDR3 protein: CANSVGLAEYGTQYF

clone size: NA
J gene: TRBJ1-1
D gene: NA
V gene: TRBV19
CDR3 DNA: TGTGCCAGTAGTATAAGGACTCAAGGGCGCACTGAAGCTTTCTTT
CDR3 protein: CASSIRTQGRTEAFF

clone size: NA
J gene: TRBJ1-3
D gene: NA
V gene: TRBV24-1
CDR3 DNA: TGTGCCACCAGTGATTGTCGCGGACAATCCAGCTCTGGAAACACCATATGTTTT
CDR3 protein: CATSDCRGQSSSGNTICF

clone size: NA
J gene: TRBJ1-1
D gene: NA
V gene: TRBV5-4
CDR3 DNA: TGTGCCAGCAGCTCTAAGGACGGGACCACTGAAGCTTTCTTT
CDR3 protein: CASSSKDGTTEAFF

clone size: NA
J gene: TRBJ2-7
D gene: NA
V gene: TRBV9
CDR3 DNA: TGTGCCAGCAGCCCTACAGGCGATCCAAACTACGAGCAGTACTTC
CDR3 protein: CASSPTGDPNYEQYF

clone size: NA
J gene: TRBJ2-1
D gene: NA
V gene: TRBV5-1
CDR3 DNA: TGCGCCAGCAGCGTTGCCGGAGGGACCCCCTACAATGAGCAGTTCTTC
CDR3 protein: CASSVAGGTPYNEQFF

clone size: NA
J gene: TRBJ1-2
D gene: TRBD1
V gene: TRBV20-1
CDR3 DNA: TGCAGTGCTCTTAAAGGACAGGTCAACTATGGCTACACCTTC
CDR3 protein: CSALKGQVNYGYTF

clone size: NA
J gene: TRBJ1-4
D gene: NA
V gene: TRBV2
CDR3 DNA: TGTGCCAGCAGTGTTATGCCTAATAATGAAAAGCTGTTTTTT
CDR3 protein: CASSVMPNNEKLFF

clone size: few
J gene: TRBJ1-5
D gene: NA
V gene: TRBV15
CDR3 DNA: TGTGCCACCAGCAGAGATCTAGCGAAATCTGGGACTCTGGTCCAGCATTTT
CDR3 protein: CATSRDLAKSGTLVQHF

clone size: NA
J gene: TRBJ2-7
D gene: NA
V gene: TRBV12-3/TRBV12-4
CDR3 DNA: TGTGCCAGCAGTTCCACGGTTAGGAAATACGACGAGCAGTACTTC
CDR3 protein: CASSSTVRKYDEQYF

clone size: few
J gene: TRBJ2-2
D gene: NA
V gene: TRBV29-1
CDR3 DNA: TGCAGCGTTGACGGGACGGGAAACACCGGGGAGCTGTTTTTT
CDR3 protein: CSVDGTGNTGELFF

clone size: many
J gene: TRBJ2-7
D gene: NA
V gene: TRBV3-1
CDR3 DNA: TGTGCCAGCAGCCCAGGGGACGAGCAGTACTTC
CDR3 protein: CASSPGDEQYF

clone size: NA
J gene: TRBJ1-1
D gene: NA
V gene: TRBV7-2
CDR3 DNA: TGTGCCAGCAGCATTGGGACGTCGCTGCGTGAAGCTTTCTTT
CDR3 protein: CASSIGTSLREAFF